This TCR beta chain was retrieved from a study of breast tumors, draining lymph nodes, adjacent tissues (TCRdb year 2016). Context from the whole study: The study compared TCR beta repertoires across tumor, adjacent nontumor tissue and axillary lymph nodes from breast cancer patients. In human breast cancer, the study set out to assess how tumor, surrounding tissue and draining lymph node repertoires relate to one another and whether T cells might be exchanged between them.

Results and caveats for the whole study, not just this receptor: T-cell repertoire diversity in tumors was found to be lower than in lymph nodes but higher than in nontumor tissue, and preferential V and J gene usage was observed. The conclusion that tumor T cells originate in lymph nodes was framed as consistent with a hypothesis rather than directly demonstrated. Tumor and nontumor tissue repertoires were found to be significantly more similar in luminal-like than in basal-like breast cancer. The data were considered consistent with the idea that most tumor T cells come from the lymph node and then expand in tumor tissue.

The axillary draining lymph nodes of breast cancer patients were the source of the lymph node samples. For sequencing, an Illumina HiSeq 2000 was employed. TCR beta chain libraries were generated by multiplex PCR amplification. The amplified TCR beta chain products were analyzed by high-throughput sequencing. The public reads were run again by TCRdb, first through fastp at Q25 and then through MiXCR, and only productive beta chains were kept. All rows with the same CDR3 protein become a single entry with the most common DNA and genes. The sample table holds about 230,000 distinct CDR3 sequences, of which about 32% were seen once. Of the sample, roughly 1.3% is held by the ten largest clones. According to the germline V gene, CDR1 reads SQVTM and CDR2 reads ANQGSEA. Including cysteine and phenylalanine, the CDR3 has 12 amino acids. This entry keeps only the CDR3 DNA: 36 bases, framed from base 1. V is clipped by 4 bases and J by 1 base, and the sequence between their germline boundaries is 6 bases long.

This clonotype was seen at least ten times. Its antigen has not been determined. Base qualities are missing; no much larger clone stands one base away. This clonotype was sampled from a female donor with breast cancer. Some clones in this sample may be carry-over from other donors' samples. The sequencing input was axillary lymph node tissue. The chain employs TRBV29-1 and TRBJ2-3; a confident D gene designation cannot be given. The DNA sequence reads TGCAGCGTTGGGCAGGGCACAGATACGCAGTATTTT. Protein translation: CSVGQGTDTQYF.